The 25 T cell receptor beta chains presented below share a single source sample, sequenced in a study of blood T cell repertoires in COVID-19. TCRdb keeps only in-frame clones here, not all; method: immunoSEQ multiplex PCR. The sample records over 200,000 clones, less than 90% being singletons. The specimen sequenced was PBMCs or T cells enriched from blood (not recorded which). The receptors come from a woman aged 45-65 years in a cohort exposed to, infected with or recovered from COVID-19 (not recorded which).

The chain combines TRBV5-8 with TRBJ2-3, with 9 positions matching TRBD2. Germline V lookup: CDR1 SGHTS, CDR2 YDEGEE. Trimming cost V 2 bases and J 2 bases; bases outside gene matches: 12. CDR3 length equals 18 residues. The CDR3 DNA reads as TGTGCCAGCAGCTTTCTGTTGGTAGCGGGGGAGATCACAGATACGCAGTATTTT. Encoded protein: CASSFLLVAGEITDTQYF.

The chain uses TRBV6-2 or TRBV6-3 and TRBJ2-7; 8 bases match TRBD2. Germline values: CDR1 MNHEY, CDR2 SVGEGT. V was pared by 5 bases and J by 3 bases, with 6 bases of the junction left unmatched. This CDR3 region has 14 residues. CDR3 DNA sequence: TGTGCCAGCAGTCGTCAGGCGGGGGGCTACGAGCAGTACTTC. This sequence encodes CASSRQAGGYEQYF.

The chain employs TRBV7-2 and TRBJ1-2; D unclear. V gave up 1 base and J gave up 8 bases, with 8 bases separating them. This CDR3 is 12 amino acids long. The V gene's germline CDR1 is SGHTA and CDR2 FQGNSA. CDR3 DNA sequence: TGTGCCAGCAGCTTAGAGGCAGGAGGCTACACCTTC. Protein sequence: CASSLEAGGYTF.

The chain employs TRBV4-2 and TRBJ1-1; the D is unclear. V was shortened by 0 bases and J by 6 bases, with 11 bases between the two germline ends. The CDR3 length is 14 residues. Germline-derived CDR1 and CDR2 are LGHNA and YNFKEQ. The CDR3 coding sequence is TGTGCCAGCAGCCAAGAAGAGGGTCGGTCTGAAGCTTTCTTT. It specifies CASSQEEGRSEAFF.

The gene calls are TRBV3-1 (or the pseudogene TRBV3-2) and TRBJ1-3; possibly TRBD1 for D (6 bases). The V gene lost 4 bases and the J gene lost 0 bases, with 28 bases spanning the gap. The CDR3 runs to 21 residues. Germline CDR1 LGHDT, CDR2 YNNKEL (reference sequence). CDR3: CASSRYISQGTQVTSGNTIYF. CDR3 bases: TGTGCCAGCAGCCGCTATATTTCCCAGGGGACACAAGTGACCTCTGGAAACACCATATATTTT.

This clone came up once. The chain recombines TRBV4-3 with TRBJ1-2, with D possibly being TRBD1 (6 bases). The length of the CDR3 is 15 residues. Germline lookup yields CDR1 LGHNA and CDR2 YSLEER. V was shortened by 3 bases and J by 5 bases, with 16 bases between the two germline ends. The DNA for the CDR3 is TGCGCCAGCAGCCATGTTGGACAGTCCCTTTATGGCTACACCTTC. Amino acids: CASSHVGQSLYGYTF.

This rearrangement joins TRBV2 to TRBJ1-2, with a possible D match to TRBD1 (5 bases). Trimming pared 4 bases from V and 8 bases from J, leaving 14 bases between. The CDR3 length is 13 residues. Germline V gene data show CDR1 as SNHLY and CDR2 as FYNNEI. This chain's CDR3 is CASSGLGKGGYTF. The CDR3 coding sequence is TGTGCCAGCAGTGGGCTTGGAAAGGGGGGCTACACCTTC.

The CDR3 DNA reads TGCAGCGTTGGACAGTCCTCTGGGGCCAACGTCCTGACTTTC. Encoded protein: CSVGQSSGANVLTF. The chain is built from TRBV29-1 and TRBJ2-6; weak D call: TRBD1 (5 bases). This CDR3 has 14 amino acids. Trimming cost V 4 bases and J 0 bases, with 7 bases left between them. From germline, CDR1 is SQVTM and CDR2 ANQGSEA.

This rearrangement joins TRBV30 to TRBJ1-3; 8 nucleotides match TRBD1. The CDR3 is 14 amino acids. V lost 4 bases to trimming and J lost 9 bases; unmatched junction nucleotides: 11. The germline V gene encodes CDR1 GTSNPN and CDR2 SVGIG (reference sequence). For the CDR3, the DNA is TGTGCCTGGAATGCCGGACAGGGAGTTAGCACCATATATTTT. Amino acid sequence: CAWNAGQGVSTIYF.

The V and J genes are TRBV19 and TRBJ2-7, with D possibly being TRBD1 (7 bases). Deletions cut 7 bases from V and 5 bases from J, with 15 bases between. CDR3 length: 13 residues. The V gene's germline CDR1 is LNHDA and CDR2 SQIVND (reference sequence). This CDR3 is CASTPQGGDEQYF. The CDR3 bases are TGTGCCAGTACCCCGCAGGGGGGCGACGAGCAGTACTTC. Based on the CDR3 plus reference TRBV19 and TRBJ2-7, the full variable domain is DGGITQSPKYLFRKEGQNVTLSCEQNLNHDAMYWYRQDPGQGLRLIYYSQIVNDFQKGDIAEGYSVSREKKESFPLTVTSAQKNPTAFYLCASTPQGGDEQYFGPGTRLTVT.

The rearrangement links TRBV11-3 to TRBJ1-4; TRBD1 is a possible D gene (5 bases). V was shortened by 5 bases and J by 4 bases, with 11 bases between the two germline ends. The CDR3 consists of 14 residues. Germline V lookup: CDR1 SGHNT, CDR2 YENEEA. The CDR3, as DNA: TGTGCCAGCAGCGCAGGAGGGGATAATGAAAAACTGTTTTTT. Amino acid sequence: CASSAGGDNEKLFF.

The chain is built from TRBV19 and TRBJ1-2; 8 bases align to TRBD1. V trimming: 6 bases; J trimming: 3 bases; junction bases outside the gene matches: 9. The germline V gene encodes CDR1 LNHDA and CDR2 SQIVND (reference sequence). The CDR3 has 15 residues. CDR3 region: CASRRGQGAHYGYTF. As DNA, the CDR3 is TGTGCCAGTAGACGGGGCCAGGGGGCCCACTATGGCTACACCTTC.

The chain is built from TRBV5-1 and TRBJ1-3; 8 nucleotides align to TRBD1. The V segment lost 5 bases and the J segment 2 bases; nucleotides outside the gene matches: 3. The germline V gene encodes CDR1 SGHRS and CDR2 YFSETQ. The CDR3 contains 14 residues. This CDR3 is CASSTGGTGNTIYF. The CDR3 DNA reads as TGCGCCAGCAGTACAGGGGGTACTGGAAACACCATATATTTT.

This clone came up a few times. The CDR3 here is CASSIQEYNSPLHF. In DNA, the CDR3 is TGTGCCAGCAGCATACAGGAGTATAATTCACCCCTCCACTTT. This rearrangement joins TRBV5-4 to TRBJ1-6, with a possible D match to TRBD1 (5 bases). Trimming removed 4 bases from V and 4 bases from J, with 9 bases in between. CDR1 and CDR2 from the germline V gene are SGHNT and YYREEE (reference sequence). The CDR3 consists of 14 residues.

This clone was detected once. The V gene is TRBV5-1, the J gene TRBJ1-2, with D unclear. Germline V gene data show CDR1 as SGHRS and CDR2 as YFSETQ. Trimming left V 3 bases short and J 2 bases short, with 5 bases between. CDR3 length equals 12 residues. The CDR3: CASSYTNYGYTF. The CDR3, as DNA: TGCGCCAGCAGCTACACGAACTATGGCTACACCTTC.

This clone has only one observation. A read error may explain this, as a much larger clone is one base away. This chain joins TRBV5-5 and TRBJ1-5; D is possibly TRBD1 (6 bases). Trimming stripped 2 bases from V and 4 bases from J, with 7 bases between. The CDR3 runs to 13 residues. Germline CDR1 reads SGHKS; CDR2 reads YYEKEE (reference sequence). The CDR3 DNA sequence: TGTGCCAGCAGCTTACAGGGTAATCAGCCCCAGCATTTT. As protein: CASSLQGNQPQHF.

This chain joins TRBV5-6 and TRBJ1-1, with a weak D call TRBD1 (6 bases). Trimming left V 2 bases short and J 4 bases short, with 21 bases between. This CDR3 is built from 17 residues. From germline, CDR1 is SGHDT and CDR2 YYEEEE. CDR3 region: CASSFGPVGARSTEAFF. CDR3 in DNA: TGTGCCAGCAGCTTCGGTCCGGTGGGGGCGAGGAGCACTGAAGCTTTCTTT.

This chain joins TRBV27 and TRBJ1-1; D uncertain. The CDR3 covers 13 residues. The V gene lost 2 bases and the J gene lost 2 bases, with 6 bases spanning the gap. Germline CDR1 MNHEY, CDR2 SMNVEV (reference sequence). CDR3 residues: CASSLIFNTEAFF. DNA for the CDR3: TGTGCCAGCAGTTTAATCTTTAACACTGAAGCTTTCTTT.

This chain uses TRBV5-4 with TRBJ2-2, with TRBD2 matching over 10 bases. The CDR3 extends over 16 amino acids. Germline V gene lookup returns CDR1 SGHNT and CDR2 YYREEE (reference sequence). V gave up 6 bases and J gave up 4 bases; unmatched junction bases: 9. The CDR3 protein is CASTVSSGGGTGELFF. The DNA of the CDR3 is TGTGCCAGCACCGTTTCTAGCGGGGGCGGCACCGGGGAGCTGTTTTTT.

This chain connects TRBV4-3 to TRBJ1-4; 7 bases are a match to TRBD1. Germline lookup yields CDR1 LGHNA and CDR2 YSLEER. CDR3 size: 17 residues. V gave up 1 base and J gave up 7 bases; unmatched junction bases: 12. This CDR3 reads CASSQATPGGGGEKLFF. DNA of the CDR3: TGCGCCAGCAGCCAAGCTACCCCAGGGGGAGGTGGTGAAAAACTGTTTTTT.

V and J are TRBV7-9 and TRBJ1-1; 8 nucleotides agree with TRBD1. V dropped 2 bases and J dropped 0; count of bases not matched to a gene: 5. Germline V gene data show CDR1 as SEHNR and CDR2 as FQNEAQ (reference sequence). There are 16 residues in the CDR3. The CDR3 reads CASSLLQGALNTEAFF. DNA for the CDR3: TGTGCCAGCAGCTTACTGCAGGGGGCGTTGAACACTGAAGCTTTCTTT.

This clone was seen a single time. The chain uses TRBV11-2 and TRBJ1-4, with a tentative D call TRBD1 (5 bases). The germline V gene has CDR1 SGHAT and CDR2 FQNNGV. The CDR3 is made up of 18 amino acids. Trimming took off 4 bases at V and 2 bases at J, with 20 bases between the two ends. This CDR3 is CASSSTWAGGFTNEKLFF. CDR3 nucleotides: TGTGCCAGCAGCTCAACCTGGGCCGGGGGGTTTACTAATGAAAAACTGTTTTTT.

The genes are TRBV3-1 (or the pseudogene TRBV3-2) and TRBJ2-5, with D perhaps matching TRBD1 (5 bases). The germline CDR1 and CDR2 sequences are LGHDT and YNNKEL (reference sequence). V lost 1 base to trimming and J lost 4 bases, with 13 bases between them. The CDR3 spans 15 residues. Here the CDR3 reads CASSQVVARGETQYF. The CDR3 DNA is TGTGCCAGCAGCCAAGTAGTAGCTAGGGGAGAGACCCAGTACTTC.

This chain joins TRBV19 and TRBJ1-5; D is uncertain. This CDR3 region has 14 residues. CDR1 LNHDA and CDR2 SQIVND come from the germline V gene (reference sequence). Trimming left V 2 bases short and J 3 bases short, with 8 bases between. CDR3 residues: CASSILPINQPQHF. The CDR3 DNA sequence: TGTGCCAGTAGTATACTACCGATCAATCAGCCCCAGCATTTT.

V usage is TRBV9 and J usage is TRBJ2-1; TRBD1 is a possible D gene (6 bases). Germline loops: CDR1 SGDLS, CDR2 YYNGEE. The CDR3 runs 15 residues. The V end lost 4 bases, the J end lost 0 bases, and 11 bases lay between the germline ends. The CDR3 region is CASSPGVFSYNEQFF. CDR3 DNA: TGTGCCAGCAGCCCAGGGGTTTTCTCCTACAATGAGCAGTTCTTC.